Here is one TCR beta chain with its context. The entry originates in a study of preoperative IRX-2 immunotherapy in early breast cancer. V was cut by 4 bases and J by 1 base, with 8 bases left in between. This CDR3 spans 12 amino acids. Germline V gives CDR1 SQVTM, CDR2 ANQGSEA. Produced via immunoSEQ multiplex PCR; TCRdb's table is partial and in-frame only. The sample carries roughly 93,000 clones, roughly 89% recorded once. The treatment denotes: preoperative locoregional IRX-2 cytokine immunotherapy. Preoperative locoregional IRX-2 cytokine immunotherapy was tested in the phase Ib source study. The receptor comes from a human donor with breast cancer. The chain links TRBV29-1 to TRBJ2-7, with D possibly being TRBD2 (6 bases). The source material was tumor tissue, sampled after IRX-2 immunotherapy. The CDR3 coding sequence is TGCAGCGTTGCGGGAGATTCCTACGAGCAGTACTTC. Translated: CSVAGDSYEQYF.